A selection of T cell receptor beta chains follows, all from one sample in a study of blood T cell repertoires in COVID-19. The repertoire was sequenced with immunoSEQ multiplex PCR; TCRdb's copy has only in-frame clones and lacks some. The profile shows roughly 70,000 clones, more than 70% of them singletons. Sample: peripheral blood. Receptor source: a man in his 70s with active or convalescent COVID-19. The CDR3 runs from the conserved cysteine through the conserved F or W. D genes are given only for firm matches. Size tells how often a clone was seen (once, few, many) or the class of an expanded clone, and some rows leave it out.

J gene: TRBJ1-2
clone size: -
D gene: TRBD1
V gene: TRBV27
CDR3 DNA: TGTGCCAGCAGATCCCCCGGGACAGGGAGGGGCTACACCTTC
CDR3 protein: CASRSPGTGRGYTF

J gene: TRBJ2-2
clone size: -
D gene: -
V gene: TRBV6-5
CDR3 DNA: TGTGCCAGTCTGCCTAGAGGTACCGGGGAGCTGTTTTTT
CDR3 protein: CASLPRGTGELFF

J gene: TRBJ2-1
clone size: -
D gene: -
V gene: TRBV7-2
CDR3 DNA: TGTGCCAGCAGCTTAGCGGGGGGGCCAGGCAATGAGCAGTTCTTC
CDR3 protein: CASSLAGGPGNEQFF

J gene: TRBJ2-3
clone size: -
D gene: -
V gene: TRBV12-3/TRBV12-4
CDR3 DNA: TGTGCCAGCAGTCTTAGCACAGATACGCAGTATTTT
CDR3 protein: CASSLSTDTQYF

J gene: TRBJ2-1
clone size: -
D gene: -
V gene: TRBV19
CDR3 DNA: TGTGCCAGTAGTAGGGGGCTCGGACTCATCAACAATGAGCAGTTCTTC
CDR3 protein: CASSRGLGLINNEQFF

J gene: TRBJ2-1
clone size: -
D gene: TRBD2
V gene: TRBV10-3
CDR3 DNA: TGTGCCACCGGGACTAGCGGCCACAATGAGCAGTTCTTC
CDR3 protein: CATGTSGHNEQFF

J gene: TRBJ2-3
clone size: -
D gene: TRBD1
V gene: TRBV5-1
CDR3 DNA: TGCGCCAGCAGCTTGTGGGGGACAGACTTTAGCACAGATACGCAGTATTTT
CDR3 protein: CASSLWGTDFSTDTQYF

J gene: TRBJ2-7
clone size: many
D gene: -
V gene: TRBV6-5
CDR3 DNA: TGTGCCACCAGAACCGACAGGACAGCATCCTACGAGCAGTACTTC
CDR3 protein: CATRTDRTASYEQYF

J gene: TRBJ1-3
clone size: -
D gene: -
V gene: TRBV21-1
CDR3 DNA: TGTGCCAGCAGCCCCGGCTCGGACAGCTACTCTGGAAACACCATATATTTT
CDR3 protein: CASSPGSDSYSGNTIYF

J gene: TRBJ1-2
clone size: once
D gene: -
V gene: TRBV11-1
CDR3 DNA: TGTGCCAGCAGCTTAGCTGCGGCAGGGTTTAGCTATGGCTACACCTTC
CDR3 protein: CASSLAAAGFSYGYTF

J gene: TRBJ1-2
clone size: -
D gene: -
V gene: TRBV29-1
CDR3 DNA: TGCAGCGATAGGGACACCACAAACTATGGCTACACCTTC
CDR3 protein: CSDRDTTNYGYTF

J gene: TRBJ2-2
clone size: -
D gene: TRBD2
V gene: TRBV28
CDR3 DNA: TGTGCCAGCAGTTTATTGGCGGGAGGGCACACCGGGGAGCTGTTTTTT
CDR3 protein: CASSLLAGGHTGELFF

J gene: TRBJ2-3
clone size: -
D gene: TRBD2
V gene: TRBV18
CDR3 DNA: TGTGCCAGCTCACAATTAGCGGGAGGAACTAGCACAGATACGCAGTATTTT
CDR3 protein: CASSQLAGGTSTDTQYF